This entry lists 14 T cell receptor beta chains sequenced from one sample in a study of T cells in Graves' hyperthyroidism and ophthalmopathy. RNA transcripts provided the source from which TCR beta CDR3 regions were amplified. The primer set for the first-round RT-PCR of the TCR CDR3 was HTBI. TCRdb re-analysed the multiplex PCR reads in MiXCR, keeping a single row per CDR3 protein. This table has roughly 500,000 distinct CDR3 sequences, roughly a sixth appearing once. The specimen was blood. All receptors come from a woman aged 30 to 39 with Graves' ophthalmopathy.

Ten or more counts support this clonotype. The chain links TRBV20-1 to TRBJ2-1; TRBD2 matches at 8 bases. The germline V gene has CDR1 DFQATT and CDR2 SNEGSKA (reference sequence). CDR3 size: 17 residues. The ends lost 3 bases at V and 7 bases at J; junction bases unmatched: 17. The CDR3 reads CSARTLIAGRGENEQFF. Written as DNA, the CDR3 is TGCAGTGCTAGGACTCTAATAGCGGGACGGGGAGAGAATGAGCAGTTCTTC.

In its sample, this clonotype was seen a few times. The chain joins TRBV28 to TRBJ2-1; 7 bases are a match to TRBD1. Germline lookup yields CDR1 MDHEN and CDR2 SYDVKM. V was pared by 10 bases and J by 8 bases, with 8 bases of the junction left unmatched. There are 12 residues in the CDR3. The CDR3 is CATGQVGDEQFF. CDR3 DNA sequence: TGTGCCACCGGACAGGTAGGAGATGAGCAGTTCTTC. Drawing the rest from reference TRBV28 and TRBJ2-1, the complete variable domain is DVKVTQSSRYLVKRTGEKVFLECVQDMDHENMFWYRQDPGLGLRLIYFSYDVKMKEKGDIPEGYSVSREKKERFSLILESASTNQTSMYLCATGQVGDEQFFGPGTRLTVL.

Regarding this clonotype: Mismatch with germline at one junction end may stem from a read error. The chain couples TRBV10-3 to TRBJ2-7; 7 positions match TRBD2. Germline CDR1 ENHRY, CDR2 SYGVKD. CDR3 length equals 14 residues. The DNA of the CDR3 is TGTGCCATCAGTGAAGCGGGACGGGCCCACGAACAGTACTTC. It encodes CAISEAGRAHEQYF.

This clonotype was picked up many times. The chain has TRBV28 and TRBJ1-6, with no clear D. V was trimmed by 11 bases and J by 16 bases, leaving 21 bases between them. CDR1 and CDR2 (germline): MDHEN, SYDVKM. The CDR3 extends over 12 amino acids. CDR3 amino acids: CAAQQARGVLHF. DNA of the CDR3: TGTGCCGCGCAGCAAGCCCGAGGAGTACTCCACTTT.

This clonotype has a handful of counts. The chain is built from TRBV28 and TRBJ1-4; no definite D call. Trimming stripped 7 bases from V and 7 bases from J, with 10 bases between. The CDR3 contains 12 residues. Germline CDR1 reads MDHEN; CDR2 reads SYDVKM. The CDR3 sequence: CASKAAGEKLFF. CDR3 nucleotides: TGTGCCAGCAAGGCAGCGGGTGAAAAACTGTTTTTT.

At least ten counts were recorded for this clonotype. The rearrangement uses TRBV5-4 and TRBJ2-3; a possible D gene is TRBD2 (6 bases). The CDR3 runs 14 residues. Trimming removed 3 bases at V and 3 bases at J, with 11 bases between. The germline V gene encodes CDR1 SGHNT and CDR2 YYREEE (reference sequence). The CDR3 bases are TGTGCCAGCAGCTCCGGGAGCCTTACAGATACGCAGTATTTT. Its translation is CASSSGSLTDTQYF.

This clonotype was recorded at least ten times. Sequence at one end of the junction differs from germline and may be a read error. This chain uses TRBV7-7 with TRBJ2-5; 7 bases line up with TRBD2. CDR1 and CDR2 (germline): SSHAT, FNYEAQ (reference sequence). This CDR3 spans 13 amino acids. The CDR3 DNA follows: TGTGCTAGCAGCTTAGGACTAGAAGAGACCCAGTACTTC. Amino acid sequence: CASSLGLEETQYF.

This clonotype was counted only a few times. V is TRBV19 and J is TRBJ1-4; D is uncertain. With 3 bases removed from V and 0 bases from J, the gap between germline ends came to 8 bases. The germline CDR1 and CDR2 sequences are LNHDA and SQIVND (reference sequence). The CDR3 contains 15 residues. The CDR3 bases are TGTGCCAGTAGTATTGGGGATGCAACTAATGAAAAACTGTTTTTT. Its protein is CASSIGDATNEKLFF.

CDR3 sequence reads: CASEGQRTYNEQFF. Here the CDR3 DNA reads TGTGCCAGCGAGGGACAGCGAACTTACAATGAGCAGTTCTTC. This chain uses TRBV6-1 with TRBJ2-1, with 7 bases fitting TRBD1. V lost 8 bases to trimming and J lost 4 bases; unmatched junction nucleotides: 8. The CDR3 extends over 14 amino acids. Looked up from germline, CDR1 is MNHNS and CDR2 is SASEGT.

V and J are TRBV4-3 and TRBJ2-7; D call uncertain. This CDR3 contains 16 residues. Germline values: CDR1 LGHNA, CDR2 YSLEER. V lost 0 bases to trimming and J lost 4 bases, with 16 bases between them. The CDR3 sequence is CASSQDWADNLYEQYF. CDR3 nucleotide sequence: TGCGCCAGCAGCCAAGATTGGGCCGACAACCTATACGAGCAGTACTTC.

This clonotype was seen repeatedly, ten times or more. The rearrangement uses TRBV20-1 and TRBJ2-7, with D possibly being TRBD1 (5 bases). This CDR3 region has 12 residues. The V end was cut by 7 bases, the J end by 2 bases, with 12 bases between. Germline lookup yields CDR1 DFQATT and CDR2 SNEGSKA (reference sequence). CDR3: CSDLRTTYEQYF. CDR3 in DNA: TGCAGTGACCTCCGGACAACCTACGAGCAGTACTTC.

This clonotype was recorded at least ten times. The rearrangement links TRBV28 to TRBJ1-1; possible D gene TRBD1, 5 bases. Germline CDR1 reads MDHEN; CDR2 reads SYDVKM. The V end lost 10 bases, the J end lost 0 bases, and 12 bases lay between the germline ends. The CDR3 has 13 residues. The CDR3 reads CATQGLMNTEAFF. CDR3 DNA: TGTGCCACCCAGGGCCTCATGAACACTGAAGCTTTCTTT.

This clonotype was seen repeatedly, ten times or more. As DNA, the CDR3 is TGTGCCAGCAGCCGGCCCCCCGGACAGCGGGAGGAGACCCAGTACTTC. Translating gives CASSRPPGQREETQYF. J is TRBJ2-5 and V is TRBV12-3 or TRBV12-4; 8 positions match TRBD2. Losses at the gene ends were 6 bases for V and 5 bases for J; bases not matched to a gene: 14. The CDR3 contains 16 residues.

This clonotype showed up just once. The CDR3 DNA is TGCAGTGCTAGCACTAGCGGGACTACCTACAATGAGCAGTTCTTC. Protein sequence: CSASTSGTTYNEQFF. This chain connects TRBV20-1 to TRBJ2-1; 10 bases align to TRBD2. Trimming removed 3 bases from V and 2 bases from J; junction bases left unmatched: 4. The V gene's germline CDR1 is DFQATT and CDR2 SNEGSKA (reference sequence). The CDR3 is 15 residues long.